This is a list of T cell receptor beta chains from one sample in a study of blood T cell repertoires in COVID-19. Some clones are missing from TCRdb's copy, which holds only in-frame ones; the method was immunoSEQ multiplex PCR. The sample lists approximately 500,000 clones, roughly nine tenths occurring once. Sequenced input: peripheral blood. These receptors all come from a woman aged 45-59 years with COVID-19, enrolled during active disease. CDR3s include the opening cysteine and the closing phenylalanine or tryptophan. The order of the fields is J gene, D gene, clone size, CDR3 length, V gene, CDR3 protein, CDR3 DNA. D genes are given only for firm matches. The size of a clone is reported for some rows only, either as once, few or many, or as a class for expanded clones.

J: TRBJ1-2; D: NA; size: NA; length: 15; V: TRBV18; CDR3: CASSPTGGRGYGYTF; DNA: TGTGCCAGCTCCCCCACCGGGGGAAGGGGCTATGGCTACACCTTC
J: TRBJ1-3; D: NA; size: NA; length: 14; V: TRBV6-5; CDR3: CATSLTVSGNTIYF; DNA: TGTGCCACCTCCCTCACGGTATCTGGAAACACCATATATTTT
J: TRBJ2-7; D: TRBD1; size: NA; length: 16; V: TRBV9; CDR3: CASSSSGTGTPYEQYF; DNA: TGTGCCAGCAGCTCGTCCGGGACAGGGACGCCCTACGAGCAGTACTTC
J: TRBJ2-1; D: TRBD2; size: NA; length: 17; V: TRBV9; CDR3: CASSVERAGGDANEQFF; DNA: TGTGCCAGCAGCGTAGAAAGGGCGGGAGGGGACGCTAATGAGCAGTTCTTC
J: TRBJ2-2; D: NA; size: NA; length: 14; V: TRBV6-6; CDR3: CASSGGQNTGELFF; DNA: TGTGCCAGCAGTGGGGGACAGAACACCGGGGAGCTGTTTTTT
J: TRBJ2-2; D: TRBD2; size: NA; length: 17; V: TRBV7-8; CDR3: CASSLESSGGATGELFF; DNA: TGTGCCAGCAGCTTAGAAAGTAGCGGGGGGGCAACCGGGGAGCTGTTTTTT
J: TRBJ2-1; D: NA; size: NA; length: 14; V: TRBV6-5; CDR3: CASSLSYSDNEQFF; DNA: TGTGCCAGCAGTTTATCCTATTCCGACAATGAGCAGTTCTTC
J: TRBJ1-4; D: NA; size: NA; length: 18; V: TRBV2; CDR3: CASSAIWASDSTNEKLFF; DNA: TGTGCCAGCAGCGCTATCTGGGCCTCGGACAGTACTAATGAAAAACTGTTTTTT
J: TRBJ2-7; D: NA; size: NA; length: 15; V: TRBV5-1; CDR3: CASSYDPGQTYEQYF; DNA: TGCGCCAGCAGCTACGACCCGGGACAAACCTACGAGCAGTACTTC
J: TRBJ2-7; D: TRBD1; size: NA; length: 13; V: TRBV7-3; CDR3: CASSSTGNGEQYF; DNA: TGTGCCAGCAGCTCGACAGGGAACGGCGAGCAGTACTTC
J: TRBJ2-1; D: NA; size: NA; length: 15; V: TRBV6-5; CDR3: CASSFQGRARDEQFF; DNA: TGTGCCAGCAGTTTCCAGGGGCGGGCACGCGATGAGCAGTTCTTC
J: TRBJ1-5; D: NA; size: NA; length: 14; V: TRBV3-1/TRBV3-2; CDR3: CASSLSNSYQPQHF; DNA: TGTGCCAGCAGCCTCTCCAACAGTTATCAGCCCCAGCATTTT
J: TRBJ2-3; D: NA; size: NA; length: 15; V: TRBV24-1; CDR3: CATSDPGVGTDTQYF; DNA: TGTGCCACCAGTGATCCGGGGGTGGGCACAGATACGCAGTATTTT
J: TRBJ2-7; D: NA; size: once; length: 17; V: TRBV5-1; CDR3: CASSLGRDGSTSYEQYF; DNA: TGCGCCAGCAGCTTGGGGAGGGACGGCTCGACCTCCTACGAGCAGTACTTC
J: TRBJ1-6; D: NA; size: NA; length: 14; V: TRBV21-1; CDR3: CASSKGPRDSPLHF; DNA: TGTGCCAGCAGCAAAGGTCCGCGGGATTCACCCCTCCACTTT
J: TRBJ1-2; D: TRBD1; size: few; length: 15; V: TRBV6-6; CDR3: CASTDLGTAQHGYTF; DNA: TGTGCCAGCACCGATCTTGGGACAGCACAACATGGCTACACCTTC
J: TRBJ1-6; D: TRBD1; size: once; length: 15; V: TRBV6-5; CDR3: CASSSPWDRDSPLHF; DNA: TGTGCCAGCAGTTCCCCCTGGGACAGAGATTCACCCCTCCACTTT
J: TRBJ2-1; D: NA; size: NA; length: 15; V: TRBV11-3; CDR3: CASSDPAGAREEQFF; DNA: TGTGCCAGCAGCGACCCTGCCGGGGCTCGGGAGGAGCAGTTCTTC
J: TRBJ1-1; D: NA; size: NA; length: 15; V: TRBV19; CDR3: CASSRGGGGWTEAFF; DNA: TGTGCCAGTAGTAGGGGAGGTGGCGGTTGGACTGAAGCTTTCTTT
J: TRBJ1-3; D: NA; size: NA; length: 15; V: TRBV13; CDR3: CASSLGRVGINTIYF; DNA: TGTGCCAGCAGCTTAGGCAGGGTCGGAATAAACACCATATATTTT
J: TRBJ1-3; D: TRBD1; size: NA; length: 17; V: TRBV28; CDR3: CASSSHGDGQGLYTIYF; DNA: TGTGCCAGCAGTTCCCACGGGGACGGACAGGGGTTATACACCATATATTTT
J: TRBJ2-1; D: TRBD1; size: NA; length: 12; V: TRBV6-1; CDR3: CASRLQGTEQFF; DNA: TGTGCCAGCAGGTTACAGGGGACTGAGCAGTTCTTC
J: TRBJ2-1; D: NA; size: NA; length: 14; V: TRBV6-2/TRBV6-3; CDR3: CASSLDRSYNEQFF; DNA: TGTGCCAGCAGTCTGGACAGATCCTACAATGAGCAGTTCTTC
J: TRBJ2-2; D: NA; size: NA; length: 13; V: TRBV5-4; CDR3: CASSLWGAGELFF; DNA: TGTGCCAGCAGCTTGTGGGGGGCCGGGGAGCTGTTTTTT
J: TRBJ1-1; D: NA; size: NA; length: 12; V: TRBV7-9; CDR3: CASSIRGFEAFF; DNA: TGTGCCAGCAGCATCAGGGGATTTGAAGCTTTCTTT
J: TRBJ2-1; D: NA; size: NA; length: 14; V: TRBV5-1; CDR3: CASSLAGSYNEQFF; DNA: TGCGCCAGCAGCTTGGCCGGGTCCTACAATGAGCAGTTCTTC
J: TRBJ1-1; D: NA; size: NA; length: 13; V: TRBV5-1; CDR3: CASSLAQNTEAFF; DNA: TGCGCCAGCAGCTTGGCCCAGAACACTGAAGCTTTCTTT
J: TRBJ1-4; D: TRBD1; size: once; length: 17; V: TRBV3-1/TRBV3-2; CDR3: CASSPLGLGTGTKKLFF; DNA: TGTGCCAGCAGCCCCCTGGGGTTGGGGACAGGCACTAAAAAACTGTTTTTT
J: TRBJ1-2; D: NA; size: NA; length: 14; V: TRBV4-1; CDR3: CASSPAEGIYGYTF; DNA: TGCGCCAGCAGCCCAGCAGAGGGTATCTATGGCTACACCTTC
J: TRBJ1-1; D: TRBD1; size: once; length: 12; V: TRBV29-1; CDR3: CSVGTGDTEAFF; DNA: TGCAGCGTGGGGACAGGGGACACTGAAGCTTTCTTT
J: TRBJ2-5; D: NA; size: NA; length: 16; V: TRBV25-1; CDR3: CASSDPREGGQETQYF; DNA: TGTGCCAGCAGTGACCCCCGGGAAGGGGGCCAAGAGACCCAGTACTTC
J: TRBJ1-5; D: TRBD1; size: NA; length: 15; V: TRBV5-1; CDR3: CASSLEGQGNQPQHF; DNA: TGCGCCAGCAGCTTGGAGGGACAGGGCAATCAGCCCCAGCATTTT
J: TRBJ1-2; D: NA; size: NA; length: 15; V: TRBV11-2; CDR3: CASSRMGGDVYGYTF; DNA: TGTGCCAGCAGCCGGATGGGGGGTGACGTCTATGGCTACACCTTC
J: TRBJ1-2; D: TRBD1; size: once; length: 16; V: TRBV27; CDR3: CASTSQIRGRFHGYTF; DNA: TGTGCCAGCACCTCCCAGATCAGGGGGCGCTTTCATGGCTACACCTTC
J: TRBJ1-3; D: NA; size: NA; length: 15; V: TRBV2; CDR3: CASSPDTASGNTIYF; DNA: TGTGCCAGCAGCCCAGACACTGCCTCTGGAAACACCATATATTTT
J: TRBJ2-3; D: NA; size: NA; length: 16; V: TRBV18; CDR3: CASSPPMASGLDTQYF; DNA: TGTGCCAGCTCACCACCGATGGCTTCTGGCCTAGATACGCAGTATTTT
J: TRBJ2-7; D: NA; size: NA; length: 16; V: TRBV15; CDR3: CATSRGGSRGTYEQYF; DNA: TGTGCCACCAGCAGAGGTGGTAGTAGGGGCACTTACGAGCAGTACTTC
J: TRBJ1-5; D: NA; size: NA; length: 13; V: TRBV12-3/TRBV12-4; CDR3: CASSFDVEEPQHF; DNA: TGTGCCAGCAGTTTCGACGTCGAGGAGCCCCAGCATTTT
J: TRBJ1-2; D: NA; size: once; length: 13; V: TRBV12-3/TRBV12-4; CDR3: CASRVGGNYGYTF; DNA: TGTGCCAGCAGAGTCGGGGGTAACTATGGCTACACCTTC
J: TRBJ2-7; D: TRBD1; size: NA; length: 15; V: TRBV5-1; CDR3: CASRDTGTGANEQYF; DNA: TGCGCCAGCAGAGATACCGGGACAGGGGCCAACGAGCAGTACTTC
J: TRBJ1-4; D: NA; size: NA; length: 15; V: TRBV11-2; CDR3: CASSPGGQINEKLFF; DNA: TGTGCCAGCAGCCCGGGCGGGCAGATTAATGAAAAACTGTTTTTT
J: TRBJ2-4; D: NA; size: NA; length: 12; V: TRBV5-6; CDR3: CASSSTANIQYF; DNA: TGTGCCAGCAGCTCGACAGCAAACATTCAGTACTTC
J: TRBJ1-1; D: TRBD1; size: NA; length: 15; V: TRBV4-2; CDR3: CASSQERQGRTEAFF; DNA: TGTGCCAGCAGCCAAGAGAGACAGGGAAGGACTGAAGCTTTCTTT
J: TRBJ2-7; D: NA; size: NA; length: 14; V: TRBV2; CDR3: CASSETGWNYEQYF; DNA: TGTGCCAGCAGTGAAACAGGGTGGAACTACGAGCAGTACTTC
J: TRBJ1-5; D: NA; size: NA; length: 15; V: TRBV7-2; CDR3: CASSLVYRGDQPQHF; DNA: TGTGCCAGCAGCTTAGTCTATCGCGGTGATCAGCCCCAGCATTTT
J: TRBJ2-3; D: TRBD1; size: NA; length: 15; V: TRBV11-2; CDR3: CASSWRQGATDTQYF; DNA: TGTGCCAGCAGCTGGCGACAGGGGGCTACAGATACGCAGTATTTT
J: TRBJ1-2; D: NA; size: NA; length: 14; V: TRBV2; CDR3: CASMAVSGEVGYTF; DNA: TGTGCCAGCATGGCCGTGTCCGGGGAGGTTGGCTACACCTTC
J: TRBJ1-2; D: NA; size: NA; length: 14; V: TRBV6-5; CDR3: CASSYRGHNYGYTF; DNA: TGTGCCAGCAGTTACAGGGGACATAACTATGGCTACACCTTC